These 24 T cell receptor beta chains originate from one sample sequenced in a study of blood T cells in healthy people across ages. The second PCR ran about 6 to 11 cycles with a sample-barcoded 5' primer and J-beta primers. TCRdb itself ran the 5' RACE reads through MiXCR, one entry per CDR3 protein. The sample yields 710,000 or so distinct CDR3 sequences, 32% seen once. Sample: blood. Receptors originate from a woman of 80 years or more in good health.

This clonotype was seen many times. The chain carries TRBV3-1 and TRBJ2-1; perhaps TRBD2 as D (6 bases). V lost 2 bases to trimming and J lost 10 bases, with 12 bases between them. Germline CDR1 reads LGHDT; CDR2 reads YNNKEL (reference sequence). The CDR3 loop spans 13 amino acids. CDR3 loop: CASSQFLATEQFF. CDR3 DNA sequence: TGTGCCAGCAGCCAATTTCTAGCGACCGAGCAGTTCTTC.

Many counts were recorded for this clonotype. The V gene is TRBV6-1, the J gene TRBJ1-2, with D tentatively TRBD1 (6 bases). CDR3 length: 14 amino acids. In germline, CDR1 is MNHNS, CDR2 SASEGT. Trimming removed 6 bases from V and 2 bases from J, with 13 bases in between. CDR3 DNA sequence: TGTGCCAGCAGGCTCAGGGGCATGAACTATGGCTACACCTTC. Translated: CASRLRGMNYGYTF.

In its sample, this clonotype was seen a few times. V and J are TRBV5-1 and TRBJ1-4, with a tentative D call TRBD1 (5 bases). This CDR3 is 14 amino acids long. Germline loops: CDR1 SGHRS, CDR2 YFSETQ. The V end was cut by 5 bases, the J end by 4 bases, with 12 bases between. The CDR3 DNA follows: TGCGCCAGCAGTGACAGCCACCTTAATGAAAAACTGTTTTTT. It translates to CASSDSHLNEKLFF.

The chain employs TRBV20-1 and TRBJ1-2; D not certain. The CDR3 totals 15 residues. The V and J ends lost 0 bases and 3 bases respectively, with 14 bases between them. Germline values: CDR1 DFQATT, CDR2 SNEGSKA (reference sequence). CDR3: CSARDPAFSDYGYTF. The CDR3 nucleotides are TGCAGTGCTAGAGACCCGGCCTTCTCGGACTATGGCTACACCTTC.

This sequence joins TRBV5-6 and TRBJ1-5, with 7 bases identical to TRBD1. The V gene's germline CDR1 is SGHDT and CDR2 YYEEEE. The J segment lost 7 bases and the V segment lost 0 bases, leaving 4 bases of the junction unmatched. This CDR3 has 14 amino acids. Here the CDR3 DNA reads TGTGCCAGCAGCTTGGAGGGGACAGACCAGCCCCAGCATTTT. This codes for CASSLEGTDQPQHF.

At least ten counts were recorded for this clonotype. This chain's CDR3 is CASSPKGGMNNEQFF. In DNA, the CDR3 is TGTGCCAGCAGCCCCAAAGGGGGCATGAACAATGAGCAGTTCTTC. This chain connects TRBV5-4 to TRBJ2-1; 7 nucleotides line up with TRBD1. Germline V CDR1 and CDR2: SGHNT, YYREEE (reference sequence). V shed 4 bases and J 5 bases; nucleotides not matched to a gene: 9. This CDR3 spans 15 amino acids.

Of note for this clonotype: Since a much larger clone is just one base distant, this may be a read error. The chain links TRBV2 to TRBJ2-5; D may correspond to TRBD1 or TRBD2 (7 bases each). The CDR3 has 17 residues. The V gene lost 4 bases and the J gene lost 11 bases, with 29 bases spanning the gap. Germline-derived CDR1 and CDR2 are SNHLY and FYNNEI. As DNA, the CDR3 is TGTGCCAGCAGTGCTATGAGAGGCAGGGGGGGTGGGGGAGAGCAGTACTTC. This encodes CASSAMRGRGGGGEQYF.

This clonotype was counted many times. The rearrangement links TRBV2 to TRBJ2-3; D gene ambiguous. Germline V gene lookup returns CDR1 SNHLY and CDR2 FYNNEI. Trimming pared 6 bases from V and 8 bases from J, leaving 12 bases between. The CDR3 is 12 amino acids. This CDR3 is CASSAAASTQYF. CDR3 coding DNA: TGTGCCAGCAGCGCGGCCGCAAGTACGCAGTATTTT. Looking up the rest from reference TRBV2 and TRBJ2-3 gives the full variable domain: EPEVTQTPSHQVTQMGQEVILRCVPISNHLYFYWYRQILGQKVEFLVSFYNNEISEKSEIFDDQFSVERPDGSNFTLKIRSTKLEDSAMYFCASSAAASTQYFGPGTRLTVL.

The rearrangement uses TRBV6-6 and TRBJ2-7; D could derive from TRBD1 or TRBD2 (6 bases each). The germline gives CDR1 MNHNY, CDR2 SVGAGI (reference sequence). This CDR3 is 17 amino acids long. V was shortened by 6 bases and J by 0 bases, with 21 bases between the two germline ends. This chain's CDR3 is CASRQRLLEGGSYEQYF. The CDR3 nucleotides are TGTGCCAGCAGGCAGCGGCTCTTAGAGGGGGGCTCCTACGAGCAGTACTTC.

V is TRBV20-1 and J is TRBJ1-2, with 9 bases aligning to TRBD1. The V gene end was trimmed by 5 bases and the J gene end by 4 bases; junction bases not matched to a gene: 11. The V gene's germline CDR1 is DFQATT and CDR2 SNEGSKA (reference sequence). This CDR3 has 15 amino acids. Here the CDR3 DNA reads TGCAGTGCTCCCACAGGGGGCGCCGTTGGCTATGGCTACACCTTC. Protein: CSAPTGGAVGYGYTF.

As regards this clonotype: One junction end does not reproduce the germline sequence, and a read error may be involved. The V gene is TRBV5-6, the J gene TRBJ2-3, with TRBD2 as a possible D gene (7 bases). The germline gives CDR1 SGHDT, CDR2 YYEEEE. The CDR3 covers 15 residues. The CDR3 loop is CASSSGMRETGTQYF. CDR3 sequence (DNA): TGTGCCAGCAGCTCCGGTATGCGGGAGACAGGTACGCAGTATTTT.

This clonotype occurred many times. The chain recombines TRBV12-3 or TRBV12-4 with TRBJ2-3; 7 bases are shared with TRBD2. CDR3 length: 17 residues. The V and J ends lost 3 bases and 4 bases, in that order; junction bases with no gene match: 13. CDR3 nucleotide sequence: TGTGCCAGCAGTTTTTCGGGACCTCGGCTAGCGGCAGATACGCAGTATTTT. The encoded protein is CASSFSGPRLAADTQYF.

This clonotype was seen at least ten times. This chain links TRBV15 with TRBJ1-6, with TRBD1 matching 10 bases. CDR1 and CDR2 from the germline V gene are LNHNV and YYDKDF (reference sequence). The CDR3 is made up of 15 amino acids. Trimming at V came to 4 bases and at J to 5 bases, leaving 2 bases not matched to a gene. The CDR3 sequence: CATSKGQGNNSPLHF. CDR3 sequence (DNA): TGTGCCACCAGCAAGGGACAGGGGAATAATTCACCCCTCCACTTT.

This clonotype was counted a few times. A much bigger clone sits one base away, suggesting this may be a read error. The chain joins TRBV30 to TRBJ1-2; 8 nucleotides match TRBD1. This CDR3 has 13 residues. CDR1 is GTSNPN and CDR2 is SVGIG in the germline V gene (reference sequence). J lost 6 bases, V lost 5 bases, and 8 bases had no gene match. The CDR3 spells CAWEDRECDGYTF. The CDR3 nucleotides read TGTGCCTGGGAGGACAGGGAATGCGATGGCTACACCTTC.

This clonotype showed up just a few times. This may be a read error, as it is one base from a much larger clone. This chain joins TRBV20-1 and TRBJ2-7; 9 nucleotides agree with TRBD2. This CDR3 is built from 14 residues. Germline V lookup: CDR1 DFQATT, CDR2 SNEGSKA (reference sequence). CDR3 DNA: TGCAGTGCTCCCCGCGGGGGGGGCTTCGGGGAGCGGTACTTC. This sequence encodes CSAPRGGGFGERYF.

This clonotype was recorded many times. The chain uses TRBV2 and TRBJ1-2, with D possibly matching TRBD1 (5 bases). In germline, CDR1 is SNHLY, CDR2 FYNNEI. V was trimmed by 3 bases and J by 5 bases, leaving 10 bases between them. This CDR3 region has 13 residues. As DNA, the CDR3 is TGTGCCAGCAGTGAGGGTCAGGGATATGGCTACACCTTC. Translating it yields CASSEGQGYGYTF.

This clonotype was observed many times. The chain carries TRBV9 and TRBJ2-5, with no clear D. Trimming shortened V by 0 bases and J by 5 bases, and 17 bases separated the two germline ends. The CDR3 contains 16 residues. Germline assignment: CDR1 SGDLS and CDR2 YYNGEE. CDR3 sequence reads: CASSVGQTTSSETQYF. The CDR3 region has the DNA TGTGCCAGCAGCGTAGGACAAACAACGAGCTCCGAGACCCAGTACTTC.

This clonotype was seen a few times. The chain couples TRBV5-6 to TRBJ1-5, with D possibly TRBD1 on 6 matching bases. The V end lost 6 bases, the J end lost 3 bases, and 28 bases lay between the germline ends. Germline assignment: CDR1 SGHDT and CDR2 YYEEEE. This CDR3 region has 19 residues. The CDR3: CASTPFFEDPRGNNQPQHF. The CDR3 bases are TGTGCCAGCACCCCTTTTTTTGAGGACCCAAGGGGGAACAATCAGCCCCAGCATTTT.

This clonotype was seen many times. At one boundary the junction diverges from the germline segment, which might be a read error. This chain links TRBV5-1 with TRBJ1-2; possibly TRBD1 for D (6 bases). Germline CDR1 is SGHRS and CDR2 is YFSETQ. The CDR3 loop spans 15 amino acids. The chain's CDR3 is CASSLGAGADYGYTF. The CDR3 coding sequence is TGTGCCAGCAGCTTAGGAGCAGGGGCTGATTATGGCTACACCTTC.

This rearrangement joins TRBV29-1 to TRBJ1-1, with 7 bases that match TRBD1. Trimming at V came to 6 bases and at J to 5 bases, leaving 15 bases not matched to a gene. The V gene's germline CDR1 is SQVTM and CDR2 ANQGSEA. This CDR3 region has 15 residues. The CDR3 DNA reads as TGCAGCGTGGGCCCCCCGAAAGGGGGCTGGACTGAAGCTTTCTTT. This codes for CSVGPPKGGWTEAFF.

This clonotype has only one observation. The chain joins TRBV5-6 to TRBJ2-2; D is perhaps TRBD2 (5 bases). Germline V gene data show CDR1 as SGHDT and CDR2 as YYEEEE. The CDR3 is made up of 16 amino acids. With 0 bases removed from V and 4 bases from J, the gap between germline ends came to 13 bases. The CDR3 protein is CASSLDRTRVTGELFF. The CDR3, as DNA: TGTGCCAGCAGCTTGGATCGGACTCGGGTCACCGGGGAGCTGTTTTTT.

This clonotype has a handful of counts. This rearrangement joins TRBV18 to TRBJ1-6; no clear D gene. Germline V gene lookup returns CDR1 KGHSH and CDR2 LQKENI. The CDR3 is 14 residues long. V was clipped by 3 bases and J by 10 bases, with 13 bases between them. CDR3 region: CASSPVKEGSPLHF. The CDR3 DNA is TGTGCCAGCTCACCGGTGAAAGAAGGATCACCCCTCCACTTT.

This clonotype appeared many times. This chain connects TRBV20-1 to TRBJ1-2; D might be TRBD1 (6 bases). V was trimmed by 1 base and J by 3 bases, leaving 12 bases between them. The CDR3 sequence is 14 residues long. In germline, CDR1 is DFQATT, CDR2 SNEGSKA (reference sequence). In nucleotides, the CDR3 is TGCAGTGCTAGAGCGGGAGGGGGGGACTATGGCTACACCTTC. The encoded protein is CSARAGGGDYGYTF.

The rearrangement links TRBV28 to TRBJ2-5; no reliable D call. Trimming removed 7 bases from V and 5 bases from J, with 14 bases in between. The CDR3 covers 13 residues. The germline V gene has CDR1 MDHEN and CDR2 SYDVKM. CDR3 in amino acids: CASKYGRQETQYF. CDR3 DNA sequence: TGTGCCAGCAAATACGGACGCCAGGAGACCCAGTACTTC.